The 29 T cell receptor beta chains below all came from one sample that was sequenced in a study of CD8+CD57+ T cells in acquired aplastic anemia (dated by TCRdb to the late 2010s). Flow cytometry had shown CD8+CD57+ cell expansion in the patients selected for sequencing. Reads for this sample came from an Illumina HiSeq 2000. Genomic DNA served as template for TCR beta VDJ combination and CDR3 sequence profiling. Through fastp at Q25 and MiXCR, TCRdb rebuilt clones from the public reads, retaining in-frame beta chains. When rows share a CDR3 protein, they turn into one entry using the most common DNA and genes. This sample gives 170,000 or so distinct CDR3 sequences in total; less than 50% of them show up just once. About 30% of the sample is taken by the ten largest. Sequencing was done on a sample of sorted CD4+, CD8+, or CD8+CD57+ T cells (not recorded which) from PBMCs. The receptors derive from a human donor with aplastic anemia.

There are many counts of this clonotype. V and J are TRBV6-5 and TRBJ1-2; D not resolved. This CDR3 is 14 amino acids long. V gave up 4 bases and J gave up 4 bases, with 13 bases separating them. Germline loops: CDR1 MNHEY, CDR2 SVGAGI. CDR3 region: CASSSDQRLYGYTF. The CDR3 DNA is TGTGCCAGCAGTTCAGACCAACGGCTCTATGGCTACACCTTC.

This chain links TRBV7-6 with TRBJ1-4; D might be TRBD1 (6 bases). The CDR3 loop spans 14 amino acids. V shed 4 bases and J shed 7 bases, with 13 bases lying between them. Germline V gene sequence: CDR1 SGHVS, CDR2 FNYEAQ. The chain's CDR3 is CASSSGAWVEKLFF. The CDR3 bases are TGTGCCAGCAGCTCAGGGGCCTGGGTTGAAAAACTGTTTTTT.

This chain links TRBV19 with TRBJ1-5, with TRBD1 matching over 7 bases. Germline V CDR1 and CDR2: LNHDA, SQIVND (reference sequence). V lost 3 bases and J lost 2; bases outside the gene matches: 7. There are 16 residues in the CDR3. This CDR3 reads CASSIADRYRNQPQHF. The CDR3 nucleotides read TGTGCCAGTAGTATTGCGGACAGGTATCGCAATCAGCCCCAGCATTTT.

The rearrangement links TRBV6-1 to TRBJ1-2; D uncertain. The CDR3 runs 15 residues. V gave up 2 bases and J gave up 7 bases, with 17 bases separating them. The germline V gene encodes CDR1 MNHNS and CDR2 SASEGT. The CDR3 coding sequence is TGTGCCAGCAGTGAAAGAGGTTGGGCAGTGTTTGGCTACACCTTC. It encodes CASSERGWAVFGYTF.

V and J are TRBV20-1 and TRBJ2-7, with TRBD2 identical over 10 bases. The CDR3 is made up of 16 amino acids. V trimming: 6 bases; J trimming: 7 bases; junction bases outside the gene matches: 18. Looked up from germline, CDR1 is DFQATT and CDR2 is SNEGSKA (reference sequence). The CDR3 sequence: CSARMLAGANTGEQYF. The CDR3 DNA is TGCAGTGCCAGAATGCTAGCGGGGGCTAATACGGGGGAGCAGTACTTC.

This chain joins TRBV10-3 and TRBJ1-2; D gene ambiguous. The CDR3 length is 15 residues. The germline V gene has CDR1 ENHRY and CDR2 SYGVKD. V lost 4 bases to trimming and J lost 1 base, with 13 bases between them. CDR3 amino acids: CAISVLQTRNYGYTF. For the CDR3, the DNA is TGTGCCATCAGTGTTCTACAGACCCGTAACTATGGCTACACCTTC.

The chain joins TRBV20-1 to TRBJ2-3; TRBD2 matches at 11 bases. The V and J ends lost 5 bases and 7 bases, in that order; junction bases with no gene match: 8. Germline V gene data show CDR1 as DFQATT and CDR2 as SNEGSKA (reference sequence). The CDR3 extends over 14 amino acids. The CDR3 DNA sequence: TGCAGTGCTGCGCCGGGACTAGCGGAGAATACGCAGTATTTT. This sequence encodes CSAAPGLAENTQYF.

Worth noting for this clonotype: A junction end diverges from the germline sequence, so it may reflect a read error. The rearrangement links TRBV10-1 to TRBJ2-1; TRBD2 aligns across 7 bases. This CDR3 has 16 amino acids. CDR1 is WNHNN, CDR2 SYGVQD, per germline (reference sequence). The CDR3 reads CASSESGGLGYNEQLF. The CDR3 DNA reads TGCGCCAGCAGTGAGTCGGGGGGGTTGGGGTACAATGAGCAGCTCTTC.

This sequence joins TRBV24-1 and TRBJ2-1, with 8 bases fitting TRBD2. V lost 1 base to trimming and J lost 5 bases; unmatched junction nucleotides: 6. This CDR3 has 16 amino acids. The germline CDR1 and CDR2 sequences are KGHDR and SFDVKD. The CDR3 reads CATSDLPGTSHNEQFF. The CDR3 DNA follows: TGTGCCACCAGTGATTTACCCGGGACTAGTCACAATGAGCAGTTCTTC.

This clonotype was seen more than once but under ten times. The chain joins TRBV28 to TRBJ1-5, with TRBD1 as a possible D gene (5 bases). Looked up from germline, CDR1 is MDHEN and CDR2 is SYDVKM. V lost 7 bases to trimming and J lost 7 bases, with 23 bases between them. CDR3 length: 16 residues. CDR3 residues: CASIPTGQVFNQPQHF. DNA for the CDR3: TGTGCCAGCATCCCAACAGGTCAAGTCTTTAACCAGCCCCAGCATTTT. The full variable domain, completed using reference TRBV28 and TRBJ1-5, is DVKVTQSSRYLVKRTGEKVFLECVQDMDHENMFWYRQDPGLGLRLIYFSYDVKMKEKGDIPEGYSVSREKKERFSLILESASTNQTSMYLCASIPTGQVFNQPQHFGDGTRLSIL.

The chain carries TRBV10-3 and TRBJ2-7; D is possibly TRBD2 (6 bases). The V and J ends lost 4 bases and 5 bases respectively, with 15 bases between them. Germline V lookup: CDR1 ENHRY, CDR2 SYGVKD. The length of the CDR3 is 14 residues. The CDR3 bases are TGTGCCATCAGTGCTCAGGTCGGGGGAAACGAGCAGTACTTC. Protein: CAISAQVGGNEQYF.

This clonotype was recorded at least ten times. The gene calls are TRBV29-1 and TRBJ2-7; D ambiguous. The V gene lost 4 bases and the J gene lost 0 bases, with 10 bases spanning the gap. The length of the CDR3 is 13 residues. From germline, CDR1 is SQVTM and CDR2 ANQGSEA. The DNA of the CDR3 is TGCAGCGTTGTGGGCAGGAGCTCCTACGAGCAGTACTTC. As protein: CSVVGRSSYEQYF.

V is TRBV20-1 and J is TRBJ1-5; D is unresolved. This CDR3 has 15 amino acids. CDR1 is DFQATT, CDR2 SNEGSKA, per germline (reference sequence). Trimming cost V 0 bases and J 3 bases, with 12 bases left between them. The CDR3 protein is CSARDGLHPNQPQHF. CDR3 in DNA: TGCAGTGCTAGAGACGGACTGCACCCCAATCAGCCCCAGCATTTT.

The rearrangement joins TRBV19 to TRBJ1-1, with D tentatively TRBD1 (6 bases). Trimming pared 6 bases from V and 6 bases from J, leaving 17 bases between. The germline V gene encodes CDR1 LNHDA and CDR2 SQIVND (reference sequence). The CDR3 contains 14 residues. For the CDR3, the DNA is TGTGCCAGTAGCCCTCACCGGGACAACCCTGAAGCTTTCTTT. It specifies CASSPHRDNPEAFF.

This clonotype is medium-sized in the sample. This sequence joins TRBV4-1 and TRBJ1-2; 10 nucleotides agree with TRBD1. J gave up 7 bases and V 0 bases, and 5 bases lay outside the gene matches. Germline assignment: CDR1 MGHRA and CDR2 YSYEKL. The CDR3 covers 15 residues. The CDR3 region has the DNA TGCGCCAGCAGCCAAGAAGACAGGGGGCTAAGTGGCTACACCTTC. Protein product: CASSQEDRGLSGYTF.

This clonotype was counted ten times or more. The gene calls are TRBV30 and TRBJ2-3, with 12 bases that match TRBD2. The CDR3 sequence is 14 residues long. Unmatched junction bases numbered 6, after V lost 7 bases and J lost 4 bases. Germline V gene lookup returns CDR1 GTSNPN and CDR2 SVGIG (reference sequence). The CDR3 spells CASGLAGTPDTQYF. CDR3 nucleotide sequence: TGTGCCTCCGGACTAGCGGGAACGCCAGATACGCAGTATTTT.

In regard to this clonotype: Germline is not matched at one junction end, which may reflect a read error. The chain uses TRBV7-4 and TRBJ2-7, with a weak D call TRBD2 (5 bases). CDR3 length: 12 amino acids. The germline V gene has CDR1 SGHVT and CDR2 SQSDAQ. The DNA for the CDR3 is TGTGCCTGCAGCTTAGAGGGTTACGAGCAGTACTTC. This translates into CACSLEGYEQYF.

CDR3 sequence: CAWSVHQGWTEAFF. CDR3 in DNA: TGTGCCTGGAGTGTACATCAGGGGTGGACTGAAGCTTTCTTT. The J gene is TRBJ1-1, the V gene TRBV30, with D maybe TRBD1 (6 bases). Germline CDR1 and CDR2: GTSNPN and SVGIG (reference sequence). The CDR3 contains 14 residues. V lost 0 bases to trimming and J lost 5 bases, with 13 bases between them.

The J gene is TRBJ2-3, the V gene TRBV7-9; D may match TRBD1 or TRBD2 (5 bases each). Germline V gene sequence: CDR1 SEHNR, CDR2 FQNEAQ (reference sequence). V was pared by 3 bases and J by 4 bases, with 8 bases between. The CDR3 spans 13 residues. The CDR3 here is CASSLGTSDTQYF. The CDR3 nucleotides are TGTGCCAGCAGCTTGGGGACCTCAGATACGCAGTATTTT.

The chain's CDR3 is CSVEDGTSGSYEQYF. CDR3 DNA: TGCAGCGTTGAAGATGGGACTAGCGGCTCCTACGAGCAGTACTTC. The rearrangement joins TRBV29-1 to TRBJ2-7; 11 bases fit TRBD2. The junction had 1 base not matched to a gene; V was cut back by 0 bases and J by 0 bases. Germline V lookup: CDR1 SQVTM, CDR2 ANQGSEA. This CDR3 has 15 residues.

The sample holds many counts of this clonotype. The chain joins TRBV6-5 to TRBJ2-7, with D perhaps being TRBD1 or TRBD2 (5 bases each). The CDR3 consists of 16 residues. Germline assignment: CDR1 MNHEY and CDR2 SVGAGI. Trimming removed 1 base from V and 2 bases from J, with 15 bases in between. The CDR3 region is CASSYFSGDRAYEQYF. CDR3 nucleotides: TGTGCCAGCAGTTACTTCTCTGGGGACCGAGCCTACGAGCAGTACTTC.

The chain combines TRBV20-1 with TRBJ2-6; D is unresolved. The CDR3 is made up of 14 amino acids. Germline V gives CDR1 DFQATT, CDR2 SNEGSKA (reference sequence). The V end lost 1 base, the J end lost 1 base, and 5 bases lay between the germline ends. CDR3 DNA: TGCAGTGCTAGAGTCCAATCTGGGGCCAACGTCCTGACTTTC. This encodes CSARVQSGANVLTF.

As regards this clonotype: This may stem from a read error, because a much larger clone lies one nucleotide away. V gene TRBV5-1 combines with J gene TRBJ1-2; 7 nucleotides line up with TRBD1. The ends lost 6 bases at V and 0 bases at J; junction bases unmatched: 17. This CDR3 is built from 18 residues. CDR1 is SGHRS, CDR2 YFSETQ, per germline. CDR3 residues: CASISTRPGTVANYGYTF. CDR3 nucleotide sequence: TGCGCCAGCATCTCGACCCGCCCAGGGACAGTAGCTAACTATGGCTACACCTTC.

This clonotype has at least ten counts. The V and J genes are TRBV15 and TRBJ2-7, with D maybe TRBD2 (6 bases). Germline V gives CDR1 LNHNV, CDR2 YYDKDF (reference sequence). The CDR3 runs to 14 residues. The V end was cut by 9 bases, the J end by 5 bases, with 20 bases between. The CDR3 coding sequence is TGTGCCACTCGCCTCTCGGGGGAATTGCACGAGCAGTACTTC. It yields the protein CATRLSGELHEQYF.

This clonotype showed up many times. The chain employs TRBV9 and TRBJ2-1, with 11 positions matching TRBD2. Germline lookup yields CDR1 SGDLS and CDR2 YYNGEE. The ends lost 3 bases at V and 4 bases at J; junction bases unmatched: 6. The CDR3 length is 16 residues. CDR3: CASSEETSGVYNEQFF. The CDR3 nucleotides are TGTGCCAGCAGCGAAGAGACTAGCGGGGTATACAATGAGCAGTTCTTC.

This clonotype was recorded many times. The V and J genes are TRBV10-3 and TRBJ1-2; 11 bases are shared with TRBD1. J gave up 0 bases and V 5 bases, and 11 bases lay outside the gene matches. This CDR3 is 18 amino acids long. Germline lookup yields CDR1 ENHRY and CDR2 SYGVKD. CDR3 coding DNA: TGTGCCATCAGTAGGTCCGGGACAGGGGGGCAATCTAACTATGGCTACACCTTC. Amino acid sequence: CAISRSGTGGQSNYGYTF.

To note about this clonotype: A junction boundary mismatches the germline segment, possibly from a read error. The rearrangement uses TRBV20-1 and TRBJ1-1; D perhaps matches TRBD1 (5 bases). Germline V gene data show CDR1 as DFQATT and CDR2 as SNEGSKA (reference sequence). This CDR3 spans 14 amino acids. The CDR3 DNA sequence: TGCAGTGCTAGGTGGGACCGAATGAACACTGGAGCTTTCTTT. The encoded protein is CSARWDRMNTGAFF.

This clonotype was counted ten times or more. The chain combines TRBV4-2 with TRBJ2-1; D possibly corresponds to TRBD1 (5 bases). The V and J ends lost 4 bases and 1 base respectively, with 11 bases between them. Germline V gene data show CDR1 as LGHNA and CDR2 as YNFKEQ. This CDR3 comprises 15 residues. The CDR3 region is CASSLDSDSYNEQFF. CDR3 sequence (DNA): TGTGCCAGCAGCCTAGACAGTGATTCCTACAATGAGCAGTTCTTC.

This clonotype has a count of ten or more. The chain couples TRBV5-4 to TRBJ2-1, with 8 bases aligning to TRBD2. The CDR3 consists of 16 residues. Germline V gene lookup returns CDR1 SGHNT and CDR2 YYREEE (reference sequence). Germline trimming cut 4 bases from V and 6 bases from J; bases unmatched to any gene: 12. The CDR3 sequence is CASSPPGTRVSNEQFF. In nucleotides, the CDR3 is TGTGCCAGCAGCCCACCGGGGACTAGAGTCTCCAATGAGCAGTTCTTC. Filled out from reference TRBV5-4 and TRBJ2-1, the complete variable domain reads ETGVTQSPTHLIKTRGQQVTLRCSSQSGHNTVSWYQQALGQGPQFIFQYYREEENGRGNFPPRFSGLQFPNYSSELNVNALELDDSALYLCASSPPGTRVSNEQFFGPGTRLTVL.